The clone carrying this T cell receptor (beta chain) came up many times. These data come from a study of T cells after yellow fever vaccination. TCR cDNA was made by 5'RACE template switching, adding a universal primer site and UMIs. TCRdb passed the 5' RACE reads through MiXCR, listing each CDR3 protein once. The table has approximately 240,000 distinct CDR3 sequences, about 3.5% seen once. The CDR3 has 14 residues. V lost 4 bases, J lost 5 bases, and 15 bases lay in between. The germline V gene has CDR1 SGHRS and CDR2 YFSETQ. This TCR was sampled from a man younger than 35 who received the YFV17D yellow fever vaccine. The chain employs TRBV5-1 and TRBJ1-1, with a weak D call TRBD1 (6 bases). The sample here was PBMCs, taken 15 days after the yellow fever booster vaccination. The CDR3 here is CASSTTGVDTEAFF. Written as DNA, the CDR3 is TGCGCCAGCAGCACGACAGGAGTCGATACTGAAGCTTTCTTT.